This TCR beta chain comes out of a study of CD8 T cells in Susac syndrome. Trimming took 1 base from V and 4 from J; bases not matched to a gene: 6. Germline values: CDR1 GTSNPN, CDR2 SVGIG (reference sequence). The CDR3 has 15 residues. After extraction with the RNeasy kit, roughly 0.45 to 1 ug of the RNA was reverse transcribed using random hexamers. TCR beta CDR3 was amplified by immunoSEQ multiplex PCR. This amplification extended across 54 Vbeta and 13 Jbeta segments. Each CDR3 protein is one row after TCRdb ran MiXCR on the immunoSEQ multiplex PCR reads. The sample holds 210,000 or so distinct CDR3 sequences, 80% to 95% seen once.

The origin of this receptor is a human donor with multiple sclerosis. The rearrangement links TRBV30 to TRBJ1-5, with 8 bases fitting TRBD1. The sequencing sample was made of CD8+ T cells from PBMCs. The CDR3 DNA follows: TGTGCCTGGAGTGCAGGGACAGGAGGTAATCAGCCCCAGCATTTT. It translates to CAWSAGTGGNQPQHF.